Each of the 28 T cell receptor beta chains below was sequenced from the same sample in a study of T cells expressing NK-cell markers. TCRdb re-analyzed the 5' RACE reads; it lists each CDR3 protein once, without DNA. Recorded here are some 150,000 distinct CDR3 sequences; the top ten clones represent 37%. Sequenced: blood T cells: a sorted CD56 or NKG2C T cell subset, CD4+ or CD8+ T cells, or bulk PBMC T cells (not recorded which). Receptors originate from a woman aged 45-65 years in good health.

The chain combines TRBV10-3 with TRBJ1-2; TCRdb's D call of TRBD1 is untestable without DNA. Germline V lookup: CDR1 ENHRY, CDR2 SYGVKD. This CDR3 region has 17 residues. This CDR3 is CAISEPGVEDRDYGYTF.

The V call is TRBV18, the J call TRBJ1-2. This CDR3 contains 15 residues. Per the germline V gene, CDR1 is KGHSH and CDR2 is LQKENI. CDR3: CASSPPEVQLEGYTF.

CDR3 loop: CASSFSAGANIEQFF. The chain recombines TRBV5-5 with TRBJ2-1; TCRdb's D gene call, TRBD2, goes unchecked for lack of DNA. Germline V lookup: CDR1 SGHKS, CDR2 YYEKEE (reference sequence). The CDR3 is 15 amino acids.

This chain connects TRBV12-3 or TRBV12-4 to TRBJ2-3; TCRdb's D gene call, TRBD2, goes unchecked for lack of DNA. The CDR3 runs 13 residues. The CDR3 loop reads CASSYGTSDTQYF.

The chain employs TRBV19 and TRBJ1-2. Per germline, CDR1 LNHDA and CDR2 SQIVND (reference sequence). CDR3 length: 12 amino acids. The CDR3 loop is CASSIVGGGYTF.

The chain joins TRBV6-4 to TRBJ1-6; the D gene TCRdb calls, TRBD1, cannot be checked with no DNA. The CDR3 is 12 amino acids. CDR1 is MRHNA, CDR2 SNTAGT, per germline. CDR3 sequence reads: CASRDRDSPLHF.

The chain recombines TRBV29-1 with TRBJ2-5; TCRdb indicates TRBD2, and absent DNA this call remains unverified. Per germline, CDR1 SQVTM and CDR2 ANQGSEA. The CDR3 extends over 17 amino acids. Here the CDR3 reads CSVEGTSGRPYQETQYF. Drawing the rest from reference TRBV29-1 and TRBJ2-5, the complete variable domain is SAVISQKPSRDICQRGTSLTIQCQVDSQVTMMFWYRQQPGQSLTLIATANQGSEATYESGFVIDKFPISRPNLTFSTLTVSNMSPEDSSIYLCSVEGTSGRPYQETQYFGPGTRLLVL.

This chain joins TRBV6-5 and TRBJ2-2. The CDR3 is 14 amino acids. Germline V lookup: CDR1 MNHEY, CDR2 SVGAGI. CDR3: CASSYSTFPGELFF.

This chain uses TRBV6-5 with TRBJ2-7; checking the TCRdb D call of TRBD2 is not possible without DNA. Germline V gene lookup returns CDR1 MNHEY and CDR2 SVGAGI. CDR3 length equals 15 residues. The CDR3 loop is CASSLRREGRYEQYF.

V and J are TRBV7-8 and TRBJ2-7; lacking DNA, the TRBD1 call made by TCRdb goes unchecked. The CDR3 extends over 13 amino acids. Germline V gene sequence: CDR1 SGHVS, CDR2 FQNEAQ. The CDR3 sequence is CASSWGTAYEQYF.

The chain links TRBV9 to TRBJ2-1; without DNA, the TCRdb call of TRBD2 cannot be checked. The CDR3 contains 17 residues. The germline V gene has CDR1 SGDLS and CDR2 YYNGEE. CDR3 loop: CASSVEGSGGGQNEQFF.

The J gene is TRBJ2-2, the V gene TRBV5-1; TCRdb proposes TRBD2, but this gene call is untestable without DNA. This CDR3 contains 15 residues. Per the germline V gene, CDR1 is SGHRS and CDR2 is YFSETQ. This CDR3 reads CASSFLARGAGELFF.

The CDR3 protein is CASSLRGRGYEQFF. The chain employs TRBV5-1 and TRBJ2-1; the D gene TCRdb calls, TRBD1, cannot be checked with no DNA. The CDR3 totals 14 residues. Per the germline V gene, CDR1 is SGHRS and CDR2 is YFSETQ.

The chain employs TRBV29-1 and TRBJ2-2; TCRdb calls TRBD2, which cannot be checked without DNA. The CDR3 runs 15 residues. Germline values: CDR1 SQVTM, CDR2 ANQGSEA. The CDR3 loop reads CSVDPGRGDTGELFF.

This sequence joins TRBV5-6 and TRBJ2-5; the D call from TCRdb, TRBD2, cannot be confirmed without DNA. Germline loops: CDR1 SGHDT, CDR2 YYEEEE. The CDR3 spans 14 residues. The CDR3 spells CASSLGLEKETQYF.

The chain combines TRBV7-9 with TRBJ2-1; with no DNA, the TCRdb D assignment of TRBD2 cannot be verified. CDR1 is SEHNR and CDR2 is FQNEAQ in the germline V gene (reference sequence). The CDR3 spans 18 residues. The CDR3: CASSLAPGLAGLYNEQFF.

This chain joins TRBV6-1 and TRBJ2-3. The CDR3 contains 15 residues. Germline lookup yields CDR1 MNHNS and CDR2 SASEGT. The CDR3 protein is CASSEGVGITDTQYF.

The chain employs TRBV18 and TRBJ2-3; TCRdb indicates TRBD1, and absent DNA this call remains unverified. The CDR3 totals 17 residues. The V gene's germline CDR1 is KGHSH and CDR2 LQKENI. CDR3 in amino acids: CASSPPSRTGPRDTQYF.

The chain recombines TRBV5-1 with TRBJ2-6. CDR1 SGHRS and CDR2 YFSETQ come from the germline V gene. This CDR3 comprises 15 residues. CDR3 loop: CASSSPDSGANVLTF.

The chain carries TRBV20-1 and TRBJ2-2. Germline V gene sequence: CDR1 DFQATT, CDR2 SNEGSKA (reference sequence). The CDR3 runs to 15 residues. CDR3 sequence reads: CSASLGKANTGELFF.

The CDR3 loop reads CASSLAGRVQETQYF. The chain joins TRBV12-3 or TRBV12-4 to TRBJ2-5; the TCRdb D gene call, TRBD1, has no DNA to confirm it. The CDR3 is made up of 15 amino acids.

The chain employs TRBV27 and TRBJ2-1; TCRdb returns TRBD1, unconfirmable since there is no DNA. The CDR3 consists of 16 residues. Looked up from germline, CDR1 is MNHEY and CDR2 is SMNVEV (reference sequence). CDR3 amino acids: CASSLGRAFISNEQFF.

CDR3 sequence: CASSQGPGLAGGGTGELFF. The gene calls are TRBV4-1 and TRBJ2-2; as DNA is missing, the TRBD2 call by TCRdb cannot be tested. The CDR3 runs 19 residues. Germline V gene data show CDR1 as MGHRA and CDR2 as YSYEKL.

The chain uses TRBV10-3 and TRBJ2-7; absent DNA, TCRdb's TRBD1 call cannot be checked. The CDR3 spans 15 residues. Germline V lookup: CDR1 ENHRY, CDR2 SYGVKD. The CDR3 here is CAISDAGQGTYEQYF.

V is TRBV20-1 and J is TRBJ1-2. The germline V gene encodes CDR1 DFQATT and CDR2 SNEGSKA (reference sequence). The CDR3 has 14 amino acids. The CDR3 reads CSAINFWGEDGYTF.

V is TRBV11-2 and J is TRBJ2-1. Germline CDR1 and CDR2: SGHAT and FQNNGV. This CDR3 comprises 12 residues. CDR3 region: CASSLYRVEQFF.

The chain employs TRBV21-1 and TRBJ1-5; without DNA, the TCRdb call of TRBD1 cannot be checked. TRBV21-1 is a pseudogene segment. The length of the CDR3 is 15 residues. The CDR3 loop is CASSKEGGGLQPQHF.

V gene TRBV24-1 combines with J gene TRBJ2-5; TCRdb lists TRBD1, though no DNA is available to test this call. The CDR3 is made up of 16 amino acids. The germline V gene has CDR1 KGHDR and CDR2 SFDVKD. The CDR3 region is CATSDLRDPQGETQYF.